This TCR beta chain came from a study of CD8+CD57+ T cells in acquired aplastic anemia. The length of the CDR3 is 16 residues. Trimming took off 3 bases at V and 10 bases at J, with 23 bases between the two ends. The germline V gene has CDR1 SGDLS and CDR2 YYNGEE. Profiling of TCR beta VDJ combinations and CDR3 sequences used genomic DNA as template. TCRdb redid the calling of the reads with MiXCR, one entry per CDR3 protein. Of 350,000 to 450,000 distinct CDR3 sequences in the sample, approximately 70% were seen once. Overall study results and limits: Roughly 28 was the count of CD8+ CDR3 sequences that patients shared with controls. A significant difference in CD8+ Simpson's diversity between patients and controls was not found.

With respect to this clonotype: The antigen is unknown.

This chain connects TRBV9 to TRBJ2-1; D not certain. Input material: sorted CD4+, CD8+, or CD8+CD57+ T cells (not recorded which) from PBMCs. The receptor was isolated from a human donor in good health, serving as a control. CDR3: CASSEGNPRHNEEQFF. In nucleotides, the CDR3 is TGTGCCAGCAGCGAAGGTAATCCACGACACAACGAGGAGCAGTTCTTC.